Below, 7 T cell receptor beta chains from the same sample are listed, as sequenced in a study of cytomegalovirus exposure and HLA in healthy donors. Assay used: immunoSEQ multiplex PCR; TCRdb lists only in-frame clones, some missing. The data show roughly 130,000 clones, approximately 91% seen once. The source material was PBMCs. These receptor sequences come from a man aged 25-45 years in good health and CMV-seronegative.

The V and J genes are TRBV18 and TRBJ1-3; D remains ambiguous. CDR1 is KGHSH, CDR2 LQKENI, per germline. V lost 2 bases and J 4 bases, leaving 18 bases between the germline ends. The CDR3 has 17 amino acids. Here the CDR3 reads CASSPYTVVGSGNTIYF. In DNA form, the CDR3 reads TGTGCCAGCTCACCATATACCGTAGTGGGCTCCGGAAACACCATATATTTT. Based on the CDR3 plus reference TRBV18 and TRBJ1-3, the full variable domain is NAGVMQNPRHLVRRRGQEARLRCSPMKGHSHVYWYRQLPEEGLKFMVYLQKENIIDESGMPKERFSAEFPKEGPSILRIQQVVRGDSAAYFCASSPYTVVGSGNTIYFGEGSWLTVV.

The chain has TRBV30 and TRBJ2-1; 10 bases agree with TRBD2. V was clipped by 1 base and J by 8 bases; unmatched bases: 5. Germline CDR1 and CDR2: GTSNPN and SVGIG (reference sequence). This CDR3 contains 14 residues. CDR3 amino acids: CAWSGSGRVYEQFF. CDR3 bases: TGTGCCTGGAGTGGGAGCGGGAGGGTCTATGAGCAGTTCTTC.

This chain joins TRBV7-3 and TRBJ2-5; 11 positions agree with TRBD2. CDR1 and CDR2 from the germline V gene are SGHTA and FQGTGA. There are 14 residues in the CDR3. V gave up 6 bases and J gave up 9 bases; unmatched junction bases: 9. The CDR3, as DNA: TGTGCCAGCAGTACGACTAGCGGGAACGGGGCCCAGTACTTC. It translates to CASSTTSGNGAQYF.

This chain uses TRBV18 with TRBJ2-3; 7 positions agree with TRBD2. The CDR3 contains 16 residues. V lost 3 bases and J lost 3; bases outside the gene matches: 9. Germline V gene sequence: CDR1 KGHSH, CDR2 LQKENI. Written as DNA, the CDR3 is TGTGCCAGCTCACCCCAATTGGCGGGAGCGACAGATACGCAGTATTTT. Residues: CASSPQLAGATDTQYF.

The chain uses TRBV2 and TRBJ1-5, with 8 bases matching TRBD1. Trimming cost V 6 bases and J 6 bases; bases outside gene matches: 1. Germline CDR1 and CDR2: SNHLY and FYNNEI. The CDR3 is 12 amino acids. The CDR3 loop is CASRQGGQPQHF. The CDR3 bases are TGTGCCAGCAGACAGGGGGGTCAGCCCCAGCATTTT.

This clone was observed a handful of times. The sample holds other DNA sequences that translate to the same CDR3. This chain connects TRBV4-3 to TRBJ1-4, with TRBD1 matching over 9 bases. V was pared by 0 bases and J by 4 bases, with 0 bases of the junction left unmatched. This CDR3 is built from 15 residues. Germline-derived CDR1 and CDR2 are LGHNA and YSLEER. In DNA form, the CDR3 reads TGCGCCAGCAGCCAAGAGGGACAGGGTAATGAAAAACTGTTTTTT. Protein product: CASSQEGQGNEKLFF.

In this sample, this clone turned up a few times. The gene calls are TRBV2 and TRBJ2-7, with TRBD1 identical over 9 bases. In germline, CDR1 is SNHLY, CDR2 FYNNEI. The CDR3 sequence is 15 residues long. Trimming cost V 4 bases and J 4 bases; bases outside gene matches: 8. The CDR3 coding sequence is TGTGCCAGCAGTGTTGGGACAGGGCTAGCGTACGAGCAGTACTTC. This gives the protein CASSVGTGLAYEQYF. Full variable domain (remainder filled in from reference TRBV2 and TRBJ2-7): EPEVTQTPSHQVTQMGQEVILRCVPISNHLYFYWYRQILGQKVEFLVSFYNNEISEKSEIFDDQFSVERPDGSNFTLKIRSTKLEDSAMYFCASSVGTGLAYEQYFGPGTRLTVT.